This T cell receptor (beta chain) was identified during a study of shared clonotypes between healthy human individuals. The study, taken as a whole, reports: Sorted-subset sequencing, rarefaction showed, was incomplete despite large depth.

To note about this clone: Its antigen remains unknown.

Terminally differentiated effector memory CD45RA+ cells were excluded from the naive CD8 cells, which were CD45RO-negative and positively selected for CCR7. None of the donors, who were healthy HIV-negative adults, had recently had acute infections or vaccinations. The V gene's germline CDR1 is PRHDT and CDR2 FYEKMQ (reference sequence). V was clipped by 4 bases and J by 4 bases; unmatched bases: 7. CDR3 length equals 15 residues. Execution of the assay was at deep level. Produced via immunoSEQ multiplex PCR; TCRdb's table is partial and in-frame only. This table holds some 2 million clones, about 95% found once.

Material: naive CD8+ T cells sorted from blood. This rearrangement joins TRBV13 to TRBJ2-7; 10 bases are shared with TRBD1. The TCR comes from a man between 18 and 35 years old in good health. The CDR3 here is CASSYHGTGVYEQYF. The CDR3 DNA follows: TGTGCCAGCAGCTACCACGGGACAGGGGTATACGAGCAGTACTTC. The full variable domain, its missing parts supplied by reference TRBV13 and TRBJ2-7, is AAGVIQSPRHLIKEKRETATLKCYPIPRHDTVYWYQQGPGQDPQFLISFYEKMQSDKGSIPDRFSAQQFSDYHSELNMSSLELGDSALYFCASSYHGTGVYEQYFGPGTRLTVT.